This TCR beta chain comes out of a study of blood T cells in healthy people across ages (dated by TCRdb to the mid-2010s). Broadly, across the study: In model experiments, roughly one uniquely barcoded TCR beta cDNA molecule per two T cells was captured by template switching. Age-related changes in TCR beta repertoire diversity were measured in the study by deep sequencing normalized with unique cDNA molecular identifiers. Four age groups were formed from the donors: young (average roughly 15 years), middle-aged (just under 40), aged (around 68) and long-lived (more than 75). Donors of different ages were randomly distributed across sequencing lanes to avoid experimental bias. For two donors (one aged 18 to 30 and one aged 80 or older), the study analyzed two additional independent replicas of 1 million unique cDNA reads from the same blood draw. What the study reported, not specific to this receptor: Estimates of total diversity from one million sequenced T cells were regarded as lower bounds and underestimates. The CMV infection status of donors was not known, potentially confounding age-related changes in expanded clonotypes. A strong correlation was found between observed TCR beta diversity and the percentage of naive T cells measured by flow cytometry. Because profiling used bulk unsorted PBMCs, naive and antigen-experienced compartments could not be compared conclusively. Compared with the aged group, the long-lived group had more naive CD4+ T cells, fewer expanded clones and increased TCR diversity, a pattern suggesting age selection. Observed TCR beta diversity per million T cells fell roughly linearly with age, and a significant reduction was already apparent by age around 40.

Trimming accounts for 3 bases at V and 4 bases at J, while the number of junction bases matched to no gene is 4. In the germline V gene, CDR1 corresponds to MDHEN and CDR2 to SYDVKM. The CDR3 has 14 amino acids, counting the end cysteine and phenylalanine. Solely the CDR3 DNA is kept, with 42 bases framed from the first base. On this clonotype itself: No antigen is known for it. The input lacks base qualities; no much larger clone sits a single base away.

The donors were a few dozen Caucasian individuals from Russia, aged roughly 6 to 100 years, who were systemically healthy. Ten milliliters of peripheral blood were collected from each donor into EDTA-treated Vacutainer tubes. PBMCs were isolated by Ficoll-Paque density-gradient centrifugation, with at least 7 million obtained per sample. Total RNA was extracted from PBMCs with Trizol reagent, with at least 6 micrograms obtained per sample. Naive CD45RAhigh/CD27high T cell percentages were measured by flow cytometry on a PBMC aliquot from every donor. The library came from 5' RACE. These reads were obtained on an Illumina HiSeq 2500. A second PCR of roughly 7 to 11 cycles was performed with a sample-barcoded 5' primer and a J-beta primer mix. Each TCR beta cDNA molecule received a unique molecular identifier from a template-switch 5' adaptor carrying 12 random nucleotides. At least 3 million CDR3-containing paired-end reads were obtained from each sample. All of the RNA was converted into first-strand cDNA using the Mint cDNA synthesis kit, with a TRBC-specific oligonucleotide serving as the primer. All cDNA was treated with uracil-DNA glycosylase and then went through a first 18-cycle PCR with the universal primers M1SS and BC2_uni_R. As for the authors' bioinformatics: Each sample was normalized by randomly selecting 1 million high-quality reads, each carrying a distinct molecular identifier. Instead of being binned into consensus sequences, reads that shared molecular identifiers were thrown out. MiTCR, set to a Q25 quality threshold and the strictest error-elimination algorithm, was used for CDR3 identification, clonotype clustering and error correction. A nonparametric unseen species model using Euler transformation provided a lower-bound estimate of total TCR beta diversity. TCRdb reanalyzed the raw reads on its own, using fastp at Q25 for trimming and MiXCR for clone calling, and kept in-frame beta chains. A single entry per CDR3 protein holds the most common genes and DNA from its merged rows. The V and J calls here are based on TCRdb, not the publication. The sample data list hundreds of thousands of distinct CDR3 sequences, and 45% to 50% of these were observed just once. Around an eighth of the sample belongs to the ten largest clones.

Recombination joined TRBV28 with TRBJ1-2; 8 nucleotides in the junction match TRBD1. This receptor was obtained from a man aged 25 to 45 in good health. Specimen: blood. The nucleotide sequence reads TGTGCCAGCAGTTTGCCGGACAGGGTCTATGGCTACACCTTC. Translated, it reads CASSLPDRVYGYTF.